The 24 T cell receptor beta chains below all came from one sample that was sequenced in a study of CD8+ T cells in alopecia areata. Sequencing templates came from extracted RNA that was reverse transcribed into cDNA. Produced via immunoSEQ multiplex PCR; TCRdb's table is partial and in-frame only. Seen here are 150,000 to 200,000 clones, roughly 60% observed once, and the top ten hold 1.5% to 2%. The sample in question was CD4+ T cells sorted from blood, obtained at week 0. The origin of the receptors is a human donor with alopecia areata.

The chain employs TRBV5-8 and TRBJ1-5; the D gene is possibly TRBD1 (6 bases). Germline values: CDR1 SGHTS, CDR2 YDEGEE. V lost 3 bases and J 4 bases, leaving 8 bases between the germline ends. The CDR3 has 13 amino acids. The CDR3 nucleotides are TGTGCCAGCAGCTCCACAGGGAATCAGCCCCAGCATTTT. It encodes CASSSTGNQPQHF.

This chain joins TRBV6-1 and TRBJ2-1; 8 bases are a match to TRBD2. The CDR3 covers 14 residues. Per germline, CDR1 MNHNS and CDR2 SASEGT. V lost 4 bases, J lost 7 bases, and 6 bases stayed unmatched. The CDR3 sequence is CASSASGLGNEQFF. The CDR3 DNA sequence: TGTGCCAGCAGTGCTAGCGGGTTGGGGAATGAGCAGTTCTTC.

V gene TRBV29-1 combines with J gene TRBJ2-1, with TRBD1 matching 7 bases. The CDR3 contains 14 residues. With V trimmed by 4 bases and J by 10 bases, 13 bases remained unmatched. Per germline, CDR1 SQVTM and CDR2 ANQGSEA. This CDR3 reads CSVVSRQGSSEQFF. CDR3 nucleotide sequence: TGCAGCGTTGTGTCCCGACAGGGTTCCTCAGAGCAGTTCTTC.

The sample holds a few counts of this clone. The chain employs TRBV5-1 and TRBJ2-7; D is undetermined. The CDR3 covers 12 residues. Per the germline V gene, CDR1 is SGHRS and CDR2 is YFSETQ. Trimming took off 5 bases at V and 0 bases at J, with 6 bases between the two ends. This CDR3 is CASRRSSYEQYF. The CDR3 DNA is TGCGCCAGCAGGCGGAGCTCCTACGAGCAGTACTTC.

This chain connects TRBV4-3 to TRBJ2-7; 13 bases agree with TRBD2. CDR1 and CDR2 (germline): LGHNA, YSLEER. Unmatched junction bases numbered 1, after V lost 2 bases and J lost 0 bases. The CDR3 length is 16 residues. CDR3 bases: TGCGCCAGCAGCCAACGGACTAGCGGGGGCTCCTACGAGCAGTACTTC. This sequence encodes CASSQRTSGGSYEQYF.

The chain carries TRBV15 and TRBJ2-5; D gene unclear. Trimming stripped 0 bases from V and 5 bases from J, with 10 bases between. There are 14 residues in the CDR3. Germline loops: CDR1 LNHNV, CDR2 YYDKDF (reference sequence). Here the CDR3 reads CATSRDRKLETQYF. The CDR3 coding sequence is TGTGCCACCAGCAGAGATAGGAAGCTGGAGACCCAGTACTTC. Using reference TRBV15 and TRBJ2-5 for the parts outside the CDR3, the full variable domain is DAMVIQNPRYQVTQFGKPVTLSCSQTLNHNVMYWYQQKSSQAPKLLFHYYDKDFNNEADTPDNFQSRRPNTSFCFLDIRSPGLGDTAMYLCATSRDRKLETQYFGPGTRLLVL.

This clone was seen a single time. Additional DNA sequences in this sample encode the identical CDR3. The V call is TRBV30, the J call TRBJ1-2; no firm D call. V gave up 1 base and J gave up 4 bases, with 7 bases separating them. The CDR3 runs to 12 residues. Germline CDR1 reads GTSNPN; CDR2 reads SVGIG (reference sequence). The CDR3, as DNA: TGTGCCTGGAGTGGGGGAACCTATGGCTACACCTTC. Protein product: CAWSGGTYGYTF. The full variable domain, its missing parts supplied by reference TRBV30 and TRBJ1-2, is SQTIHQWPATLVQPVGSPLSLECTVEGTSNPNLYWYRQAAGRGLQLLFYSVGIGQISSEVPQNLSASRPQDRQFILSSKKLLLSDSGFYLCAWSGGTYGYTFGSGTRLTVV.

This clone was picked up one time. The rearrangement uses TRBV5-5 and TRBJ2-1, with 7 bases fitting TRBD1. The CDR3 is 15 amino acids. V lost 2 bases to trimming and J lost 4 bases; unmatched junction nucleotides: 6. CDR1 SGHKS and CDR2 YYEKEE come from the germline V gene (reference sequence). CDR3 bases: TGTGCCAGCAGCTTAGTGGGACAGATATACAATGAGCAGTTCTTC. It codes for CASSLVGQIYNEQFF. The full variable domain, with the rest looked up from reference TRBV5-5 and TRBJ2-1, is DAGVTQSPTHLIKTRGQQVTLRCSPISGHKSVSWYQQVLGQGPQFIFQYYEKEERGRGNFPDRFSARQFPNYSSELNVNALLLGDSALYLCASSLVGQIYNEQFFGPGTRLTVL.

The chain links TRBV11-2 to TRBJ2-7, with D maybe TRBD2 (5 bases). CDR1 and CDR2 from the germline V gene are SGHAT and FQNNGV. Trimming cost V 3 bases and J 5 bases, with 17 bases left between them. The CDR3 has 15 amino acids. The CDR3 nucleotides are TGTGCCAGCAGCTTTGACGGCCCGGGGATCCACGAGCAGTACTTC. Translation gives CASSFDGPGIHEQYF.

V gene TRBV11-3 combines with J gene TRBJ1-5; 7 bases match TRBD1. Germline V CDR1 and CDR2: SGHNT, YENEEA. The CDR3 consists of 15 residues. V lost 1 base to trimming and J lost 6 bases; unmatched junction nucleotides: 6. CDR3: CASSLAGGGGQPQHF. The CDR3 DNA follows: TGTGCCAGCAGCTTAGCGGGAGGGGGCGGTCAGCCCCAGCATTTT. Using reference TRBV11-3 and TRBJ1-5 for the parts outside the CDR3, the full variable domain is EAGVVQSPRYKIIEKKQPVAFWCNPISGHNTLYWYLQNLGQGPELLIRYENEEAVDDSQLPKDRFSAERLKGVDSTLKIQPAELGDSAVYLCASSLAGGGGQPQHFGDGTRLSIL.

The chain uses TRBV7-2 and TRBJ1-5; 10 bases align to TRBD1. After removal of 4 bases from V and 3 bases from J, the junction contained 12 bases not matched to a gene. Germline CDR1 and CDR2: SGHTA and FQGNSA. This CDR3 comprises 18 residues. The CDR3 protein is CASSSLPSDRGYNQPQHF. In nucleotides, the CDR3 is TGTGCCAGCAGCTCTTTACCGTCGGACAGGGGGTACAATCAGCCCCAGCATTTT.

The V and J genes are TRBV30 and TRBJ1-1; D gene ambiguous. The CDR3 has 13 residues. Per the germline V gene, CDR1 is GTSNPN and CDR2 is SVGIG (reference sequence). Trimming stripped 0 bases from V and 3 bases from J, with 8 bases between. The chain's CDR3 is CAWSVRPDTEAFF. In nucleotides, the CDR3 is TGTGCCTGGAGTGTACGACCGGACACTGAAGCTTTCTTT.

This clone was detected a few times. The V gene is TRBV11-2, the J gene TRBJ1-2; possible D gene TRBD1, 5 bases. The ends were cut back, 5 bases at V and 7 bases at J, with 17 bases in the middle. The CDR3 is made up of 14 amino acids. Germline lookup yields CDR1 SGHAT and CDR2 FQNNGV. CDR3 in DNA: TGTGCCAGCAGCGGAAACAGGCCAGCGGGTGGCTACACCTTC. It is translated as CASSGNRPAGGYTF. The whole variable domain, remainder taken from reference TRBV11-2 and TRBJ1-2, is EAGVAQSPRYKIIEKRQSVAFWCNPISGHATLYWYQQILGQGPKLLIQFQNNGVVDDSQLPKDRFSAERLKGVDSTLKIQPAKLEDSAVYLCASSGNRPAGGYTFGSGTRLTVV.

This clone was counted a few times. The rearrangement joins TRBV29-1 to TRBJ2-4; tentatively, D is TRBD2 (5 bases). The V end lost 7 bases, the J end lost 6 bases, and 19 bases lay between the germline ends. The CDR3 covers 14 residues. The germline gives CDR1 SQVTM, CDR2 ANQGSEA. The CDR3 DNA sequence: TGCAGCGCCGTTCCCCAAGAGGGTCTAAACATTCAGTACTTC. Translating gives CSAVPQEGLNIQYF. Full variable domain (outside the CDR3, taken from reference TRBV29-1 and TRBJ2-4): SAVISQKPSRDICQRGTSLTIQCQVDSQVTMMFWYRQQPGQSLTLIATANQGSEATYESGFVIDKFPISRPNLTFSTLTVSNMSPEDSSIYLCSAVPQEGLNIQYFGAGTRLSVL.

A remark on this clone: With a much larger clone just one base away, this may be a read error. The chain uses TRBV6-1 and TRBJ2-7; D gene ambiguous. Germline CDR1 MNHNS, CDR2 SASEGT. Trimming cost V 8 bases and J 4 bases, with 12 bases left between them. The CDR3 consists of 12 residues. The chain's CDR3 is CASSPVLYEQYF. CDR3 bases: TGTGCCAGCTCTCCTGTGTTGTACGAGCAGTACTTC.

This clone was seen a handful of times. V usage is TRBV5-6 and J usage is TRBJ2-1; D assignment may be TRBD1 or TRBD2 (5 bases each). CDR1 and CDR2 from the germline V gene are SGHDT and YYEEEE. Between the trimmed V and J ends, which lost 4 bases and 9 bases, there was a span of 11 bases. The CDR3 is 12 residues long. The CDR3 loop is CASSKERGEQFF. CDR3 sequence (DNA): TGTGCCAGCAGCAAGGAGAGGGGTGAGCAGTTCTTC.

The V gene is TRBV29-1, the J gene TRBJ1-1; D is undetermined. Germline CDR1 SQVTM, CDR2 ANQGSEA. V was cut by 7 bases and J by 5 bases, with 14 bases left in between. This CDR3 is 12 amino acids long. CDR3 sequence (DNA): TGCAGCGCCCGTGAGGGAAGAACTGAAGCTTTCTTT. Translating gives CSAREGRTEAFF.

The chain is built from TRBV7-8 and TRBJ1-1; D perhaps matches TRBD1 (5 bases). Trimming took off 5 bases at V and 7 bases at J, with 11 bases between the two ends. The CDR3 contains 12 residues. Germline V gene data show CDR1 as SGHVS and CDR2 as FQNEAQ. The chain's CDR3 is CASSRDGYEAFF. DNA of the CDR3: TGTGCCAGCAGCCGGGACGGGTATGAAGCTTTCTTT.

This clone was detected only once. This chain links TRBV29-1 with TRBJ2-1, with D unresolved. Deletions cut 2 bases from V and 4 bases from J, with 3 bases between. Germline CDR1 reads SQVTM; CDR2 reads ANQGSEA. The CDR3 runs to 11 residues. The DNA of the CDR3 is TGCAGCGTTGAAAGGTACAATGAGCAGTTCTTC. Translated: CSVERYNEQFF.

This clone has a handful of counts. The gene calls are TRBV7-2 and TRBJ2-1; D gene unclear. The CDR3 runs to 13 residues. Germline V gene sequence: CDR1 SGHTA, CDR2 FQGNSA. Between the trimmed V and J ends, which lost 5 bases and 7 bases, there was a span of 12 bases. In DNA, the CDR3 is TGTGCCAGCAGCCTCTTTTTCGGGAATGAGCAGTTCTTC. It encodes CASSLFFGNEQFF. Supplemented by reference TRBV7-2 and TRBJ2-1, the full variable domain reads GAGVSQSPSNKVTEKGKDVELRCDPISGHTALYWYRQSLGQGLEFLIYFQGNSAPDKSGLPSDRFSAERTGGSVSTLTIQRTQQEDSAVYLCASSLFFGNEQFFGPGTRLTVL.

This clone has just a few counts. The chain recombines TRBV29-1 with TRBJ2-7; D might be TRBD1 (5 bases). The V gene lost 6 bases and the J gene lost 6 bases, with 12 bases spanning the gap. The CDR3 covers 11 residues. CDR1 and CDR2 from the germline V gene are SQVTM and ANQGSEA. The DNA of the CDR3 is TGCAGCGTGCTCAGGGCTTTCGAGCAGTACTTC. Its protein product is CSVLRAFEQYF.

The chain carries TRBV27 and TRBJ1-5, with D hard to call. Trimming pared 5 bases from V and 2 bases from J, leaving 10 bases between. Germline V gene lookup returns CDR1 MNHEY and CDR2 SMNVEV (reference sequence). This CDR3 region has 14 residues. CDR3 DNA: TGTGCCAGCAGTGTCGGATGGGGCAATCAGCCCCAGCATTTT. Protein sequence: CASSVGWGNQPQHF.

The chain joins TRBV5-6 to TRBJ2-7, with TRBD1 as a possible D gene (5 bases). Germline V gene sequence: CDR1 SGHDT, CDR2 YYEEEE. V gave up 4 bases and J gave up 0 bases, with 14 bases separating them. The CDR3 is 15 amino acids. CDR3 amino acids: CASSRRRGRSYEQYF. The CDR3 DNA sequence: TGTGCCAGCAGCCGACGAAGGGGTCGCTCCTACGAGCAGTACTTC.

The rearrangement links TRBV14 to TRBJ2-7, with 10 bases aligning to TRBD1. V dropped 4 bases and J dropped 2; count of bases not matched to a gene: 8. Germline CDR1 SGHDN, CDR2 FVKESK. The CDR3 contains 16 residues. In DNA form, the CDR3 reads TGTGCCAGCAGCCTTCTCGGGGGACAGGGGACCTACGAGCAGTACTTC. This sequence encodes CASSLLGGQGTYEQYF. Variable domain in full (rest from reference TRBV14 and TRBJ2-7): EAGVTQFPSHSVIEKGQTVTLRCDPISGHDNLYWYRRVMGKEIKFLLHFVKESKQDESGMPNNRFLAERTGGTYSTLKVQPAELEDSGVYFCASSLLGGQGTYEQYFGPGTRLTVT.